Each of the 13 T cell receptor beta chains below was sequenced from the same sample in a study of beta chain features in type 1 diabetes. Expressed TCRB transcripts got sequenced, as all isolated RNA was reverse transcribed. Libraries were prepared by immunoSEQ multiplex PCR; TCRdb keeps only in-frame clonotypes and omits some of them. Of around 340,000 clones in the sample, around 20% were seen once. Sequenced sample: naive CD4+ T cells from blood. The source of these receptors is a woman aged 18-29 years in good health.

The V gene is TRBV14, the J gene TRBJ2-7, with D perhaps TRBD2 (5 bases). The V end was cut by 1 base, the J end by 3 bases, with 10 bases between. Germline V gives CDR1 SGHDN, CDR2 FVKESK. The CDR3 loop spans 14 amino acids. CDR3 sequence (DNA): TGTGCCAGCAGCCAAGGAGGGTCTAGCTACGAGCAGTACTTC. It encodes CASSQGGSSYEQYF. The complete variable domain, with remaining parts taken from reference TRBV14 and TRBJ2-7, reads EAGVTQFPSHSVIEKGQTVTLRCDPISGHDNLYWYRRVMGKEIKFLLHFVKESKQDESGMPNNRFLAERTGGTYSTLKVQPAELEDSGVYFCASSQGGSSYEQYFGPGTRLTVT.

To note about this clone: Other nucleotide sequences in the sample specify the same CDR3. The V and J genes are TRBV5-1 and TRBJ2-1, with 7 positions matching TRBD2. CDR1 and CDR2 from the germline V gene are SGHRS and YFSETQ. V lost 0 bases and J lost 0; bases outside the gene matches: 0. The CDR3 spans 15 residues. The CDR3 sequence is CASSLGGGSYNEQFF. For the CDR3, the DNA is TGCGCCAGCAGCTTGGGGGGGGGCTCCTACAATGAGCAGTTCTTC.

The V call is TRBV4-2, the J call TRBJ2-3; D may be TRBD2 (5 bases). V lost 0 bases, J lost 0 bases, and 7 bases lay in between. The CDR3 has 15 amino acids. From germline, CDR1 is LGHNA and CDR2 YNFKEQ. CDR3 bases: TGTGCCAGCAGCCAAGAACGGACTAGCACAGATACGCAGTATTTT. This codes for CASSQERTSTDTQYF.

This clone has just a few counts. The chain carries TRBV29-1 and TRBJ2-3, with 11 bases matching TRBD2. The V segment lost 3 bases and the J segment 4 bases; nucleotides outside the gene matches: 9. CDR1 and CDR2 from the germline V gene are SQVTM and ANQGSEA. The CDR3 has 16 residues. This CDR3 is CSVEVLGSGRADTQYF. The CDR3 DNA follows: TGCAGCGTTGAGGTTTTGGGTAGCGGGAGGGCAGATACGCAGTATTTT.

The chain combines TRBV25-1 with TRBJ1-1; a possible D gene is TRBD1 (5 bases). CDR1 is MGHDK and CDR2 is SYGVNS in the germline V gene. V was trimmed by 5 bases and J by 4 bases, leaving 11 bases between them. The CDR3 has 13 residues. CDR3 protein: CASSSTGGTEAFF. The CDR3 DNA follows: TGTGCCAGCAGTAGTACGGGGGGCACTGAAGCTTTCTTT.

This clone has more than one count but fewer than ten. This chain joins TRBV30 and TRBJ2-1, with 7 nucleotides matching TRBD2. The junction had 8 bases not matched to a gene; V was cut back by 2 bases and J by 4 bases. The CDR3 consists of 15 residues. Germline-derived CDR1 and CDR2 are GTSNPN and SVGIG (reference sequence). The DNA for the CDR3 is TGTGCCTGGAGTCTGGTGCCCGGGGGGTACAATGAGCAGTTCTTC. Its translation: CAWSLVPGGYNEQFF.

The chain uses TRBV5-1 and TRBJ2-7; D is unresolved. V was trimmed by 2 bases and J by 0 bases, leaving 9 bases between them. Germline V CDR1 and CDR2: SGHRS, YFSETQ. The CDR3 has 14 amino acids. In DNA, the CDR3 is TGCGCCAGCAGCTTCGACTCGAGCTCCTACGAGCAGTACTTC. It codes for CASSFDSSSYEQYF.

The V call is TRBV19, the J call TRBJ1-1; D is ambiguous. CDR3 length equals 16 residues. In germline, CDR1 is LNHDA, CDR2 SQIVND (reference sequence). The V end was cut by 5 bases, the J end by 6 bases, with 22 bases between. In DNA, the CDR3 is TGTGCCAGTAGTCTCCCGACAAGCCGCCATTCTGCTGAAGCTTTCTTT. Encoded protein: CASSLPTSRHSAEAFF.

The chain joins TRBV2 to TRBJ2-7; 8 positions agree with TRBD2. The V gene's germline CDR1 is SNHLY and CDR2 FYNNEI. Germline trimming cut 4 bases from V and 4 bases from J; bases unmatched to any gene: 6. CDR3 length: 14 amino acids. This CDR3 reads CASSASGRGYEQYF. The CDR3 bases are TGTGCCAGCAGTGCCAGCGGGAGAGGATACGAGCAGTACTTC.

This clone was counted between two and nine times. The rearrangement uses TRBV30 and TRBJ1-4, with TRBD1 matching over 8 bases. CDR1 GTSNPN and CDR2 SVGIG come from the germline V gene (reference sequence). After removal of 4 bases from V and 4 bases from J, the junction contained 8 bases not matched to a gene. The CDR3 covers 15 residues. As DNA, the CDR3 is TGTGCCTGGACCCACCCAGGGGGCTTTAATGAAAAACTGTTTTTT. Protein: CAWTHPGGFNEKLFF.

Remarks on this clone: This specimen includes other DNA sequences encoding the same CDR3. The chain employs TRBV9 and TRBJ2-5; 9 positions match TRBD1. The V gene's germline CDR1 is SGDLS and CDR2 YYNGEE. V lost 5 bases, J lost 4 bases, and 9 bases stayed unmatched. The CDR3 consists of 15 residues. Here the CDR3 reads CASSVQTGGRETQYF. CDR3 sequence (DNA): TGTGCCAGCAGTGTACAGACAGGGGGGAGAGAGACCCAGTACTTC.

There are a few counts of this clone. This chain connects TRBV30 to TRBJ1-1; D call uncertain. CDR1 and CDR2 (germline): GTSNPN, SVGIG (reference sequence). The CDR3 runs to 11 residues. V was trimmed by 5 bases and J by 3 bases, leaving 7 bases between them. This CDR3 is CAWAVDTEAFF. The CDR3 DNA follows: TGTGCCTGGGCTGTAGACACTGAAGCTTTCTTT.

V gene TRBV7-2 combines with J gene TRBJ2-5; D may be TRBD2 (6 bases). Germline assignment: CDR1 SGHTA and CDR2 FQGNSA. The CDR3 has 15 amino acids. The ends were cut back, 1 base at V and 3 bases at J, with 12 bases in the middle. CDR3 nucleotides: TGTGCCAGCAGCTTAGACGGGGGAAGTGAAGAGACCCAGTACTTC. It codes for CASSLDGGSEETQYF.